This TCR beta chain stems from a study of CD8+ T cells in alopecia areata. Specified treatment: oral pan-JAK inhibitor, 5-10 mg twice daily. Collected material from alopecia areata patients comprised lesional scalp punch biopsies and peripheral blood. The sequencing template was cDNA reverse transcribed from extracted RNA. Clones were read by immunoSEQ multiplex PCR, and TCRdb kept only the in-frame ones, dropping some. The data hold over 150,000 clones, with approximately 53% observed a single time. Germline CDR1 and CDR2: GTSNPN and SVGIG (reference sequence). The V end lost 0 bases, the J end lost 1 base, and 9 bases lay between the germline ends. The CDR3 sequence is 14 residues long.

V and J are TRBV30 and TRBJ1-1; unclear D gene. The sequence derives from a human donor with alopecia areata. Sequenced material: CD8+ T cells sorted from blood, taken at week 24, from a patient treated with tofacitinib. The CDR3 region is CAWSVLEGNTEAFF. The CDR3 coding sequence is TGTGCCTGGAGTGTACTAGAGGGGAACACTGAAGCTTTCTTT.